A selection of T cell receptor beta chains follows, all from one sample in a study of blood T cell repertoires in COVID-19. The assay was immunoSEQ multiplex PCR, and TCRdb's table has in-frame clones only and misses some. The sample shows 310,000 or so clones, more than 80% of them seen only once. Sequenced: peripheral blood. These receptors were obtained from a young man who had recovered from COVID-19. Both conserved end residues are part of each CDR3. A D gene is named only where the DNA matches it firmly. The size of a clone is reported for some rows only, either as once, few or many, or as a class for expanded clones.

v_call: TRBV19
j_call: TRBJ1-1
d_call: -
clone_size: -
cdr3_aa: CASRPRTEMNTEAFF
cdr3_nt: TGTGCCAGTAGACCCCGGACAGAAATGAACACTGAAGCTTTCTTT

v_call: TRBV4-1
j_call: TRBJ2-3
d_call: TRBD2
clone_size: once
cdr3_aa: CASSQDIVGGGATDTQYF
cdr3_nt: TGCGCCAGCAGCCAAGATATTGTTGGCGGGGGGGCCACAGATACGCAGTATTTT

v_call: TRBV6-5
j_call: TRBJ2-7
d_call: TRBD2
clone_size: -
cdr3_aa: CASSYGLEGEQYF
cdr3_nt: TGTGCCAGCAGTTACGGACTAGAGGGCGAGCAGTACTTC

v_call: TRBV5-4
j_call: TRBJ1-2
d_call: TRBD1
clone_size: -
cdr3_aa: CASSFWTGGEVGYTF
cdr3_nt: TGTGCCAGCAGCTTCTGGACAGGGGGGGAGGTTGGCTACACCTTC

v_call: TRBV6-5
j_call: TRBJ2-1
d_call: TRBD1
clone_size: -
cdr3_aa: CASCSTGGLYNEQFF
cdr3_nt: TGTGCCAGCTGCTCTACAGGGGGCTTATACAATGAGCAGTTCTTC

v_call: TRBV25-1
j_call: TRBJ2-5
d_call: -
clone_size: -
cdr3_aa: CASAPAWQGQETQYF
cdr3_nt: TGTGCCAGCGCCCCAGCATGGCAGGGCCAAGAGACCCAGTACTTC

v_call: TRBV2
j_call: TRBJ2-2
d_call: -
clone_size: -
cdr3_aa: CASTLGPGAAGELFF
cdr3_nt: TGTGCCAGCACTTTGGGTCCTGGTGCGGCCGGGGAGCTGTTTTTT

v_call: TRBV5-1
j_call: TRBJ2-7
d_call: -
clone_size: -
cdr3_aa: CASSYGGTYEQYF
cdr3_nt: TGCGCCAGCAGCTACGGGGGTACCTACGAGCAGTACTTC

v_call: TRBV19
j_call: TRBJ1-5
d_call: -
clone_size: -
cdr3_aa: CASSIDLRQPQHF
cdr3_nt: TGTGCCAGTAGTATAGATCTCAGGCAGCCCCAGCATTTT

v_call: TRBV5-1
j_call: TRBJ2-2
d_call: TRBD1
clone_size: -
cdr3_aa: CASSRQGADTGELFF
cdr3_nt: TGCGCCAGCAGCAGACAGGGGGCGGACACCGGGGAGCTGTTTTTT

v_call: TRBV11-2
j_call: TRBJ1-2
d_call: TRBD1
clone_size: -
cdr3_aa: CASKPGQGVNYGYTF
cdr3_nt: TGTGCCAGCAAACCAGGACAGGGGGTAAACTATGGCTACACCTTC

v_call: TRBV6-6
j_call: TRBJ1-4
d_call: TRBD1
clone_size: -
cdr3_aa: CASSLGTVGEKLFF
cdr3_nt: TGTGCCAGCAGCCTGGGGACAGTGGGTGAAAAACTGTTTTTT

v_call: TRBV18
j_call: TRBJ1-2
d_call: -
clone_size: -
cdr3_aa: CASSPDSEYGYTF
cdr3_nt: TGTGCCAGCTCCCCGGACAGTGAATATGGCTACACCTTC

v_call: TRBV19
j_call: TRBJ2-7
d_call: TRBD2
clone_size: -
cdr3_aa: CASSMGRGDEQYF
cdr3_nt: TGTGCCAGTAGTATGGGGCGGGGGGACGAGCAGTACTTC